This TCR beta chain is from a study of siplizumab effects on memory and regulatory T cells. Study results and limitations: Sequences below about 10^-5 frequency were poorly captured. As a result, only a minor fraction of alloreactive clones mapped to unstimulated subsets. Naive T cells were seemingly more diverse than memory cells, and major contributions to the alloresponse seemed to be made by them.

Measured with immunoSEQ multiplex PCR; TCRdb has only the in-frame clones, and not every one. The repertoire holds some 97,000 clones, with 92% as singletons. Notes on this clone: Its antigen remains unknown.

The CDR3 sequence is 12 residues long. Germline assignment: CDR1 SQVTM and CDR2 ANQGSEA. V gave up 5 bases and J gave up 1 base, with 6 bases separating them. The sequence derives from a human donor in good health. Sequences were obtained from Tregs sorted from blood. The chain links TRBV29-1 to TRBJ2-1, with D unresolved. CDR3 nucleotide sequence: TGCAGCGTTAAGCAGTCCTACAATGAGCAGTTCTTC. Protein: CSVKQSYNEQFF.